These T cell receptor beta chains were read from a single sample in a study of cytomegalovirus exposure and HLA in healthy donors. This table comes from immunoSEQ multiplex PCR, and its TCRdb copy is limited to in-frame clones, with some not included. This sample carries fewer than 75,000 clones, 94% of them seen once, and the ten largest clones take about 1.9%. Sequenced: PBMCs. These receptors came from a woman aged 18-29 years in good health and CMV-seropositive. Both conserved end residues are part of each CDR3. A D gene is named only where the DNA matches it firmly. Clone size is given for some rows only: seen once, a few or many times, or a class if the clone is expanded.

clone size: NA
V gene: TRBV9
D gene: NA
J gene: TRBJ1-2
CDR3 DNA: TGTGCCAGCAGCGCCGAACAGGGAGATGGCTACACCTTC
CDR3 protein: CASSAEQGDGYTF

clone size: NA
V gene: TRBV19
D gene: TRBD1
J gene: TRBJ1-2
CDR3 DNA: TGTGCCAGTAGTATCGGTACAGGGGATTTTAACTATGGCTACACCTTC
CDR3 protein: CASSIGTGDFNYGYTF

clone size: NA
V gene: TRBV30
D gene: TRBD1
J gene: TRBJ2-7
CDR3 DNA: TGTGCCTGGGACGGGACAGGGGGAATTCGGCAGTACTTC
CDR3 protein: CAWDGTGGIRQYF

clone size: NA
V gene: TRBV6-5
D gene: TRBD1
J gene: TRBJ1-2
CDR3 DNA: TGTGCCAGCAGTAACGAGGACAGGGTCGGCTATGGCTACACCTTC
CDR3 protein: CASSNEDRVGYGYTF

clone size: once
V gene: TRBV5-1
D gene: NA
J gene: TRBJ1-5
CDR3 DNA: TGCGCCAGCAGCTCCTTCCAGCCCCAGCATTTT
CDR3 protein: CASSSFQPQHF

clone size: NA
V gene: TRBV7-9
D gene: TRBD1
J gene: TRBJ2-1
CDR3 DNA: TGTGCCAGCAGCCCTCGGACAGGGGGCAATGAGCAGTTCTTC
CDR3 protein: CASSPRTGGNEQFF

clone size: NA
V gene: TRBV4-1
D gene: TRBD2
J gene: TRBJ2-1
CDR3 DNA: TGCGCCAGCAGCCAACCGGGACTAGCGGAGCCAGCGGGGGAGCAGTTCTTC
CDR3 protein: CASSQPGLAEPAGEQFF

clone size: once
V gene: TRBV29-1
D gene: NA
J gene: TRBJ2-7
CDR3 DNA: TGCAGGCTTACAGAGAGTATCCCTATGGAGCAGTACTTC
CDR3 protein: CRLTESIPMEQYF

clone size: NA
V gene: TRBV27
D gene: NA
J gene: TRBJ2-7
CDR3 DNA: TGTGCCAGCATGGGGGCTCTACTCTACGAGCAGTACTTC
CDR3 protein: CASMGALLYEQYF

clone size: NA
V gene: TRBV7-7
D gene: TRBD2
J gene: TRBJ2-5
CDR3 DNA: TGTGCTAGCAGCTTCCTAGCGGGGGCCGGTTCGGAGACCCAGTACTTC
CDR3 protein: CASSFLAGAGSETQYF

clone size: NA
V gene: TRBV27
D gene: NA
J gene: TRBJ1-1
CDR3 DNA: TGTGCCAGCAGTTTTACGGGGTCGGGGACTGAAGCTTTCTTT
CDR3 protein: CASSFTGSGTEAFF

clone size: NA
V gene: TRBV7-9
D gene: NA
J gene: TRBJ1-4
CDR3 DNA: TGTGCCAGCAGCCAAAGGAACAGTGCTAATGAAAAACTGTTTTTT
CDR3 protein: CASSQRNSANEKLFF

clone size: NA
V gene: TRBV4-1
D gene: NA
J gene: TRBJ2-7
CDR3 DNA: TGCGCCAGCAGCCTCTCCCCCTACGAGCAGTACTTC
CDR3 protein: CASSLSPYEQYF

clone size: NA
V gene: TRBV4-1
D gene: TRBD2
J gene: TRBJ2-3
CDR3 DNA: TGCGCCAGCAGCCAAACCGGGAGCGGGGAGAGAGATACGCAGTATTTT
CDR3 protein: CASSQTGSGERDTQYF

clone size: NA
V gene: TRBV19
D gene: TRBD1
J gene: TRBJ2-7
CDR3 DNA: TGTGCCAGTAGTATCGGGACAGGGTCGTACGAGCAGTACTTC
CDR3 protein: CASSIGTGSYEQYF

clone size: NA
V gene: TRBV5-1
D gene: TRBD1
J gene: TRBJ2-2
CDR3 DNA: TGCGCCAGCAGCTTGTCTACAGGGGGCTACACCGGGGAGCTGTTTTTT
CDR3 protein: CASSLSTGGYTGELFF

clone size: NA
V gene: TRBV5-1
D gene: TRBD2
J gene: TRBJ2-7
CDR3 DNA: TGCGCCAGCAGCTTGGAACCGCGGGAGGTCGACGAGCAGTACTTC
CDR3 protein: CASSLEPREVDEQYF

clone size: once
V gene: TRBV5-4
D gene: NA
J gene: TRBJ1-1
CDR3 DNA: TGTGCCAGCAGCTTGGCCACAGGCGTGACTGCTGAAGCTTTCTTT
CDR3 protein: CASSLATGVTAEAFF

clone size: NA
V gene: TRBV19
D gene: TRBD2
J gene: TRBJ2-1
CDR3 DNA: TGTGCCAGTAGTATAGTAGCGGGGGGGCCCCCGTCCTACAATGAGCAGTTCTTC
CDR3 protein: CASSIVAGGPPSYNEQFF

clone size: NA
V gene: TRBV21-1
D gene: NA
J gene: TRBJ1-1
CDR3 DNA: TGTGCCAGCAGCGCCAGGGGGGCGACACTGAACACTGAAGCTTTCTTT
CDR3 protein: CASSARGATLNTEAFF

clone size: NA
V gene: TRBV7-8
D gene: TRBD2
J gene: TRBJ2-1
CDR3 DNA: TGTGCCAGCAGCTCAATTCTAGCGGGAGCTAACAATGAGCAGTTCTTC
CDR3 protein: CASSSILAGANNEQFF

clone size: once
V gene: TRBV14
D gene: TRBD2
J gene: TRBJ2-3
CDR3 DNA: TGTGCCAGCAGCCAAGATCTGACGGGAGGGATCCGCACAGATACGCAGTATTTT
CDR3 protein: CASSQDLTGGIRTDTQYF

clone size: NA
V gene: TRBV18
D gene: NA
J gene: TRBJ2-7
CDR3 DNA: TGTGCCAGCTCACCCTCGGACTGGGCCTACGAGCAGTACTTC
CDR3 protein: CASSPSDWAYEQYF

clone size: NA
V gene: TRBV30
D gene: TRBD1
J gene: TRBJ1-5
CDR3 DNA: TGTGCCTGGTCCAATCGACAGGGGATGGGGAATCAGCCCCAGCATTTT
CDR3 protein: CAWSNRQGMGNQPQHF

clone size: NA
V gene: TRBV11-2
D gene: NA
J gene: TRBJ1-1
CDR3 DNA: TGTGCCAGCAGCCCGGGAGTTTGGAACACTGAAGCTTTCTTT
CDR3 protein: CASSPGVWNTEAFF

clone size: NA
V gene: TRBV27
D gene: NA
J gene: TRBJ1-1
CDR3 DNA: TGTGCCAGCAACGAGGACAGCATGAACACTGAAGCTTTCTTT
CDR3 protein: CASNEDSMNTEAFF

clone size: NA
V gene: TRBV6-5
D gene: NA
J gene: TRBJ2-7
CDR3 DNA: TGTGCCAGCAGTTATCTAGGGGTCACCTCCTACGAGCAGTACTTC
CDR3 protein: CASSYLGVTSYEQYF

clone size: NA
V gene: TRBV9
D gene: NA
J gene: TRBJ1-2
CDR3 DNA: TGTGCCAGCAGCGTTAGCACTAACTATGGCTACACCTTC
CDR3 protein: CASSVSTNYGYTF

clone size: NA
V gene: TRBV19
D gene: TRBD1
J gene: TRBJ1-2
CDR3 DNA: TGTGCCAGTAGTCCCGTACTTGGACAGGGGAGTCCCTATGGCTACACCTTC
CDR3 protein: CASSPVLGQGSPYGYTF

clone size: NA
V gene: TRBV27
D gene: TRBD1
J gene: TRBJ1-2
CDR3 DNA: TGTGCCAGCACCAGGGACAGAATGTTGGGCTACACCTTC
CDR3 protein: CASTRDRMLGYTF

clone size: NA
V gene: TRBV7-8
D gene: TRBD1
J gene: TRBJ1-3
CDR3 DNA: TGTGCCAGCAGCCGAGAGAGAACAGGGGCTGGAAACACCATATATTTT
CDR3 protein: CASSRERTGAGNTIYF

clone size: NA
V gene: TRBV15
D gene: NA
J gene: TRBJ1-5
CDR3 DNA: TGTGCCACCAGCAGAGATCAAGGGGAAGGGAGCAATCAGCCCCAGCATTTT
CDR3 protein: CATSRDQGEGSNQPQHF

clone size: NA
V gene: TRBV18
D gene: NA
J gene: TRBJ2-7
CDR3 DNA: TGTGCCAGCTCACCGAACAGATTCTACGAGCAGTACTTC
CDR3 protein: CASSPNRFYEQYF

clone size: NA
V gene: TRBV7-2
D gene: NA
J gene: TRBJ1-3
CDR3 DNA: TGTGCCAGCAGCTTAGTCGGGTATGGAAACACCATATATTTT
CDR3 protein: CASSLVGYGNTIYF

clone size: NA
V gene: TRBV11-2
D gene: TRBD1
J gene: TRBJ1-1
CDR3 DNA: TGTGCCAGCAGCTTGGCCGGGACAGCGGAAGCTTTCTTT
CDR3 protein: CASSLAGTAEAFF

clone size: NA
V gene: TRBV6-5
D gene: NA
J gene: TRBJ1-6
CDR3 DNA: TGTGCCACCATGACTGGGCAGGGTCATAATTCACCCCTCCACTTT
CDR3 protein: CATMTGQGHNSPLHF

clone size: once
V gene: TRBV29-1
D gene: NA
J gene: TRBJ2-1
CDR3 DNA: TGCAGCGTTGAGGGCAGTGGCACCTACAATGAGCAGTTCTTC
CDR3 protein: CSVEGSGTYNEQFF

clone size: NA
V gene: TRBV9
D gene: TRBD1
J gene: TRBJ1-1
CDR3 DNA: TGTGCCAGCAGCGGCGGGACAGGCACTGAAGCTTTCTTT
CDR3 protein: CASSGGTGTEAFF

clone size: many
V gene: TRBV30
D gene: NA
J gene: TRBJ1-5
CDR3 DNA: TGTGCCTGGAGTGTCGAGGATCAGCCCCAGCATTTT
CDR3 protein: CAWSVEDQPQHF

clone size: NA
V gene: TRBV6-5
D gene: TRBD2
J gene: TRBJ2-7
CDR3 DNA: TGTGCCAGCAGCCGGGGGGGAGGCTACGAGCAGTACTTC
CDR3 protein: CASSRGGGYEQYF

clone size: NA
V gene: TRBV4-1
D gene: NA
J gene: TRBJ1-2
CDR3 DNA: TGCGCCAGCAGCCAAGACCCTAATCTTAACTATGGCTACACCTTC
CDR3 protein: CASSQDPNLNYGYTF

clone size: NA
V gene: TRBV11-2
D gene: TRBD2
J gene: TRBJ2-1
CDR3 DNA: TGTGCCAGCAGCGCCCTCTCAATACAGACTAGCGGGGGCTACAATGAGCAGTTCTTC
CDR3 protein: CASSALSIQTSGGYNEQFF

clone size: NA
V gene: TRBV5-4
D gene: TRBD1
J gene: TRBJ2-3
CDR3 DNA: TGTGCCAGCAGCACCGGACAGGCAACTAGCACAGATACGCAGTATTTT
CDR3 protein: CASSTGQATSTDTQYF

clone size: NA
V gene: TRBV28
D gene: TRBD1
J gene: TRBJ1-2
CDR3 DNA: TGTGCCAGCAGTTTCACAGGGGGAGGCTACACCTTC
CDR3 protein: CASSFTGGGYTF

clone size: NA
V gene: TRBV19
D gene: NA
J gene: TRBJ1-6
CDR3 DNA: TGTGCCAGTAGTAAGGGGGTTAGGTCACCCCTCCACTTT
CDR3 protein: CASSKGVRSPLHF

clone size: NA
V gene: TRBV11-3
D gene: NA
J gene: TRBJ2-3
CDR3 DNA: TGTGCCAGCAGCTTAGAGGCCCCCACAGATACGCAGTATTTT
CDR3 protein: CASSLEAPTDTQYF

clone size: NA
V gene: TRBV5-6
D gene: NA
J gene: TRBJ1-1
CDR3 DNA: TGTGCCAGCAGCTTAAGGCGGGAAGGTCTGAACACTGAAGCTTTCTTT
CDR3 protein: CASSLRREGLNTEAFF

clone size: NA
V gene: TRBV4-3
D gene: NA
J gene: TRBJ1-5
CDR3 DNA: TGCGCCAGCAGCCATGCTATTAATCAGCCCCAGCATTTT
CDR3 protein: CASSHAINQPQHF

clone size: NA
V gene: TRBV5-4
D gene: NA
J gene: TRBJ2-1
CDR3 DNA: TGTGCCAGCAGCTTGGCCAACAGAAACAATGAGCAGTTCTTC
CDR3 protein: CASSLANRNNEQFF

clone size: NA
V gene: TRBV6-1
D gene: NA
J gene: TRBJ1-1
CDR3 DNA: TGTGCCAGCAGACAAATCATGAACACTGAAGCTTTCTTT
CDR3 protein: CASRQIMNTEAFF

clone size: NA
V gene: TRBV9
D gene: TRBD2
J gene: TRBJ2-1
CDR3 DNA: TGTGCCAGCAGCCAGCTTATAGCGGGATTACATTCGCAGTTCTTC
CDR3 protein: CASSQLIAGLHSQFF

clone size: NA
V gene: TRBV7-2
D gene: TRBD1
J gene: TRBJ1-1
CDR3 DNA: TGTGCCAGCAGTTCACAGGGGCGCGGGTCTGAAGCTTTCTTT
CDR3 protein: CASSSQGRGSEAFF

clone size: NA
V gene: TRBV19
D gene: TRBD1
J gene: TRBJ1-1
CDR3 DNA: TGTGCCAGTAGTTATTGGACAGGGGGCACTGAAGCTTTCTTT
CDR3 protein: CASSYWTGGTEAFF

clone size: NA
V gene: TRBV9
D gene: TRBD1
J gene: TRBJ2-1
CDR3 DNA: TGTGCCAGCAGCAAAGAGGGGGCCTCCGTCAATGAGCAGTTCTTC
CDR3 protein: CASSKEGASVNEQFF

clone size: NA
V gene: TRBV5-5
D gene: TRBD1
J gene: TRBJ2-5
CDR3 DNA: TGTGCCAGCAGCGCCCGACAGGGGATCCAAGAGACCCAGTACTTC
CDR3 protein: CASSARQGIQETQYF

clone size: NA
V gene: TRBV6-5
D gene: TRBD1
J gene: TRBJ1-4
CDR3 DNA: TGTGCCAGCAGTCAAGAGGGACAGCGAAATGAAAAACTGTTTTTT
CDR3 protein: CASSQEGQRNEKLFF

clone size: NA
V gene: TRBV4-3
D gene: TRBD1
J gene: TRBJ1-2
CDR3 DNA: TGCGCCAGCAGCCAAATAGACAGGGCCGCCAACTATGGCTACACCTTC
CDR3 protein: CASSQIDRAANYGYTF

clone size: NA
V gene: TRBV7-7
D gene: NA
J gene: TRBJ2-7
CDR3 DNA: TGTGCCAGCAGCTTAGCGGGCAGCTACGAGCAGTACTTC
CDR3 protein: CASSLAGSYEQYF